This T cell receptor beta chain was sequenced during a study of CD8+ T cells in alopecia areata. Investigators isolated RNA and reverse transcribed it into cDNA to act as the sequencing template. Data came from immunoSEQ multiplex PCR; TCRdb stores just in-frame clones and leaves some out. The top ten hold 6% to 7% of the sample, which has 150,000 or so clones, roughly 44% seen once. Findings and caveats of the study: In patients, TCRs were shared less clearly than in mice, and HLA may possibly be involved.

This CDR3 has 13 amino acids. Germline CDR1 and CDR2: SGHRS and YFSETQ. V shed 0 bases and J shed 0 bases, with 3 bases lying between them. Obtained from alopecia areata patients were lesional scalp punch biopsies along with peripheral blood. This clone has only one observation. The antigen remains undetermined. The same CDR3 also results from other DNA sequences found in this sample. Sequenced material: CD4+ T cells sorted from blood. The rearrangement uses TRBV5-1 and TRBJ1-1, with D unresolved. The sequence came from a human donor with alopecia areata. As DNA, the CDR3 is TGCGCCAGCAGCTTGGATTTGAACACTGAAGCTTTCTTT. This sequence encodes CASSLDLNTEAFF.